This T cell receptor (beta chain) comes out of a study of T cells in Graves' hyperthyroidism and ophthalmopathy. This clonotype occurred many times. Amplification of TCR beta CDR3 regions used RNA as the template. Initially, a first-round RT-PCR of the TCR CDR3 employed the HTBI primer set. TCRdb analysed the multiplex PCR reads with MiXCR anew, one entry per CDR3 protein. The table lists about 300,000 distinct CDR3 sequences, around a fifth of them singletons, with roughly 39% in the top ten. The CDR3 spans 16 residues. Germline assignment: CDR1 LGHDT and CDR2 YNNKEL (reference sequence). V shed 6 bases and J 2 bases; nucleotides not matched to a gene: 10.

The specimen sequenced was blood. This chain connects TRBV3-1 to TRBJ2-7; 10 bases map to TRBD2. The sequence derives from a man over 45 with Graves' ophthalmopathy. The CDR3: CASRRKGTSEAYEQYF. The CDR3 DNA reads TGTGCCAGCAGACGAAAGGGGACTAGCGAAGCCTACGAGCAGTACTTC.